This TCR beta chain was retrieved from a study of blood T cell repertoires in COVID-19. TCRdb keeps only in-frame clones here, not all; method: immunoSEQ multiplex PCR. The sample contains about 400,000 clones, roughly 87% of which appear only once. This clone was observed once. After removal of 6 bases from V and 4 bases from J, the junction contained 5 bases not matched to a gene. Germline values: CDR1 MNHEY, CDR2 SVGAGI. The CDR3 length is 14 residues. V is TRBV6-5 and J is TRBJ1-5; the match to TRBD1 covers 8 bases. Material for sequencing was PBMCs or T cells enriched from blood (not recorded which). The receptor comes from a woman aged 30 to 39 who had recovered from COVID-19. CDR3 in amino acids: CASSLDRGNQPQHF. Written as DNA, the CDR3 is TGTGCCAGCAGCCTCGACAGGGGTAATCAGCCCCAGCATTTT.